This T cell receptor (beta chain) is drawn from a study of identical twins. General study results and limits: There was more out-of-frame TCR alpha sharing in monozygotic twins than models estimated.

Only a few counts were recorded for this clonotype. As yet, its antigen is unknown. Trimming removed 6 bases at V and 3 bases at J, with 18 bases between. The CDR3 runs to 15 residues. Per the germline V gene, CDR1 is MNHEY and CDR2 is SMNVEV (reference sequence). The donor group consisted entirely of healthy Caucasians. Each cDNA held unique molecular identifiers, and template switching gave it a universal primer site. A single record per CDR3 protein comes from TCRdb applying MiXCR to the 5' RACE reads. The sample carries 690,000 or so distinct CDR3 sequences, 8.6% recorded once. The same sample was also used in a study of yellow fever vaccine responses in identical twins.

The sample comprised PBMCs. This TCR derives from a woman aged 18-35 years in good health. V gene TRBV27 combines with J gene TRBJ2-7, with D possibly called TRBD1 or TRBD2 (5 bases each). The CDR3 sequence: CASRINGDLFYEQYF. The CDR3 region has the DNA TGTGCCAGCAGAATAAACGGGGACCTATTCTACGAGCAGTACTTC.